One sample yielded the 25 T cell receptor beta chains listed below, sequenced in a study of T cells in Graves' hyperthyroidism and ophthalmopathy. The TCR beta CDR3 regions underwent amplification using RNA transcripts as the source. The HTBI primer set served for first-round RT-PCR of the TCR CDR3. TCRdb independently ran MiXCR on the multiplex PCR reads; one entry per CDR3 protein. The profile shows 480,000 or so distinct CDR3 sequences, 46% of them singletons. Sequenced sample: peripheral blood or thyroid tissue (not recorded which). Source of these receptors: an adult woman with Graves' disease, either hyperthyroidism or ophthalmopathy (not recorded which).

V and J are TRBV20-1 and TRBJ1-1, with D uncertain. Germline V gene data show CDR1 as DFQATT and CDR2 as SNEGSKA (reference sequence). This CDR3 spans 15 amino acids. V lost 0 bases and J 1 base, leaving 12 bases between the germline ends. This CDR3 is CSARDWRAKNTEAFF. The CDR3 DNA follows: TGCAGTGCTAGAGATTGGAGGGCGAAGAACACTGAAGCTTTCTTT.

CDR3 in amino acids: CASSKPGTSLETQYF. CDR3 sequence (DNA): TGTGCCAGCAGCAAGCCCGGGACTAGTCTAGAGACCCAGTACTTC. This rearrangement joins TRBV7-2 to TRBJ2-5; 8 nucleotides line up with TRBD2. This CDR3 comprises 15 residues. J gave up 4 bases and V 5 bases, and 9 bases lay outside the gene matches. Germline values: CDR1 SGHTA, CDR2 FQGNSA.

This chain links TRBV4-2 with TRBJ2-2; D not certain. Trimming left V 6 bases short and J 0 bases short, with 14 bases between. Germline V CDR1 and CDR2: LGHNA, YNFKEQ. The CDR3 sequence is 16 residues long. CDR3 sequence reads: CASRYSGDTNTGELFF. The CDR3 DNA sequence: TGTGCCAGCAGATACTCCGGCGACACGAACACCGGGGAGCTGTTTTTT.

This clonotype was seen repeatedly, ten times or more. This chain connects TRBV5-1 to TRBJ1-1; D is undetermined. The germline V gene has CDR1 SGHRS and CDR2 YFSETQ. The CDR3 spans 13 residues. V lost 1 base, J lost 1 base, and 5 bases lay in between. The CDR3 nucleotides read TGCGCCAGCAGCTTGAAGGGGAACACTGAAGCTTTCTTT. Encoded protein: CASSLKGNTEAFF.

The J gene is TRBJ2-5, the V gene TRBV29-1; D remains unclear. Germline lookup yields CDR1 SQVTM and CDR2 ANQGSEA. V lost 6 bases and J 7 bases, leaving 15 bases between the germline ends. The CDR3 is made up of 12 amino acids. CDR3 residues: CSVDTNSGTQYF. The CDR3 coding sequence is TGCAGCGTAGACACCAACTCGGGGACCCAGTACTTC.

This clonotype was counted many times. The rearrangement joins TRBV7-9 to TRBJ2-5; TRBD2 might be the D (6 bases). Between the trimmed V and J ends, which lost 6 bases and 0 bases, there was a span of 11 bases. This CDR3 has 14 amino acids. Germline CDR1 SEHNR, CDR2 FQNEAQ (reference sequence). In DNA, the CDR3 is TGTGCCAGCAGGCCCACTAGCTACCAAGAGACCCAGTACTTC. Its protein product is CASRPTSYQETQYF.

The genes are TRBV24-1 and TRBJ1-5; TRBD1 matches at 9 bases. V lost 7 bases, J lost 5 bases, and 8 bases stayed unmatched. Germline CDR1 and CDR2: KGHDR and SFDVKD. The CDR3 spans 15 residues. In DNA form, the CDR3 reads TGTGCCACCAGGGAGAGGGACAGGGCCGATCAGCCCCAGCATTTT. It yields the protein CATRERDRADQPQHF.

Ten or more counts support this clonotype. V gene TRBV4-2 combines with J gene TRBJ2-7, with 8 nucleotides matching TRBD2. Unmatched junction bases numbered 7, after V lost 1 base and J lost 5 bases. Germline V gene lookup returns CDR1 LGHNA and CDR2 YNFKEQ. The CDR3 consists of 15 residues. The chain's CDR3 is CASSQGTREVHEQYF. The DNA of the CDR3 is TGTGCCAGCAGCCAAGGAACGCGGGAGGTCCACGAGCAGTACTTC.

Notes on this clonotype: The CDR3 ends on some other residue instead of the conserved phenylalanine or tryptophan, so this is likely a read error. Because the CDR3's place on the DNA is in doubt, the DNA is left out and the CDR3 is given as listed by TCRdb. The chain links TRBV20-1 to TRBJ2-5; no DNA check was done on the table's D call, TRBD2. Germline V gene data show CDR1 as DFQATT and CDR2 as SNEGSKA (reference sequence). 9 amino acids form the CDR3, both terminal residues included. The CDR3 here is CSATGGPFS.

The rearrangement joins TRBV15 to TRBJ1-2, with D perhaps TRBD1 (5 bases). V shed 3 bases and J shed 5 bases, with 19 bases lying between them. CDR1 LNHNV and CDR2 YYDKDF come from the germline V gene (reference sequence). This CDR3 has 16 residues. This CDR3 reads CATSSLDRRKEYGYTF. For the CDR3, the DNA is TGTGCCACCAGCAGTCTCGACAGACGGAAAGAGTATGGCTACACCTTC.

In this sample, this clonotype turned up a few times. The V call is TRBV6-2 or TRBV6-3, the J call TRBJ2-7; D is possibly TRBD2 (6 bases). There are 14 residues in the CDR3. Germline CDR1 reads MNHEY; CDR2 reads SVGEGT. The germline V and J ends were trimmed by 3 bases and 1 base, with 10 bases remaining between them. CDR3 DNA sequence: TGTGCCAGCAGTTATCCCGGGGGTTCCTACGAGCAGTACTTC. Translation: CASSYPGGSYEQYF.

This clonotype occurred once. CDR3 sequence: CSARDPVWTGPLSSPLHF. For the CDR3, the DNA is TGCAGTGCTAGGGACCCGGTTTGGACAGGGCCCTTGAGTTCACCCCTCCACTTT. The V gene is TRBV20-1, the J gene TRBJ1-6; 8 bases line up with TRBD1. Germline CDR1 and CDR2: DFQATT and SNEGSKA (reference sequence). CDR3 length equals 18 residues. V shed 3 bases, J shed 9 bases, and the junction held 19 bases outside the gene matches.

This clonotype was detected ten times or more. The chain couples TRBV10-1 to TRBJ2-2; TRBD1 aligns across 9 bases. Looked up from germline, CDR1 is WNHNN and CDR2 is SYGVQD (reference sequence). With V trimmed by 10 bases and J by 2 bases, 5 bases remained unmatched. The CDR3 loop spans 14 amino acids. CDR3 sequence: CATAGQGNTGELFF. In DNA, the CDR3 is TGCGCCACCGCGGGACAGGGCAACACCGGGGAGCTGTTTTTT.

This clonotype occurred many times. The CDR3 loop reads CASSQHPESYGYTF. The DNA of the CDR3 is TGTGCCAGCAGCCAACATCCAGAGAGCTATGGCTACACCTTC. The chain recombines TRBV14 with TRBJ1-2; the D is unclear. The germline V gene encodes CDR1 SGHDN and CDR2 FVKESK. The germline V and J ends were trimmed by 2 bases and 4 bases, with 11 bases remaining between them. The CDR3 is 14 amino acids.

The sample holds a few counts of this clonotype. This may be a read error: a much more frequent sequence differs by one nucleotide. The rearrangement joins TRBV5-1 to TRBJ2-7; D unclear. CDR1 and CDR2 from the germline V gene are SGHRS and YFSETQ. V was shortened by 6 bases and J by 4 bases, with 17 bases between the two germline ends. The CDR3 runs 14 residues. The CDR3 protein is CASTLGLRVYEQYF. The CDR3 DNA sequence: TGCGCCAGCACTCTGGGGTTAAGGGTTTACGAGCAGTACTTC.

This clonotype was observed a handful of times. This rearrangement joins TRBV29-1 to TRBJ2-7; perhaps D is TRBD1 or TRBD2 (5 bases each). Trimming pared 8 bases from V and 3 bases from J, leaving 11 bases between. The CDR3 runs 11 residues. Looked up from germline, CDR1 is SQVTM and CDR2 is ANQGSEA. The CDR3 spells CSSGPNYEQYF. The CDR3 bases are TGCAGCTCGGGACCTAACTACGAGCAGTACTTC.

This clonotype was seen repeatedly, ten times or more. V gene TRBV4-2 combines with J gene TRBJ2-5, with 14 nucleotides matching TRBD2. The V gene's germline CDR1 is LGHNA and CDR2 YNFKEQ. The CDR3 is 16 residues long. The trim removed 3 bases at V and 5 bases at J, leaving 5 bases unmatched. For the CDR3, the DNA is TGTGCCAGCAGCCAGGGGACTAGCGGGAGCGATGAGACCCAGTACTTC. This encodes CASSQGTSGSDETQYF.

The J gene is TRBJ2-5, the V gene TRBV10-3; D may correspond to TRBD1 or TRBD2 (6 bases each). The ends were cut back, 10 bases at V and 4 bases at J, with 19 bases in the middle. The germline CDR1 and CDR2 sequences are ENHRY and SYGVKD. The CDR3 contains 14 residues. CDR3 in DNA: TGTGCCAGCAGGAACGGGGGCGCAGGAGAGACCCAGTACTTC. Encoded protein: CASRNGGAGETQYF.

This clonotype appeared a few times. This chain connects TRBV7-2 to TRBJ2-7; 8 bases align to TRBD1. Trimming took 4 bases from V and 3 from J; bases not matched to a gene: 11. From germline, CDR1 is SGHTA and CDR2 FQGNSA. This CDR3 comprises 16 residues. The CDR3 loop is CASSSLMDRVVYEQYF. CDR3 DNA: TGTGCCAGCAGCTCGCTCATGGACAGGGTGGTCTACGAGCAGTACTTC.

A few counts support this clonotype. The chain couples TRBV10-3 to TRBJ1-2; no firm D call. This CDR3 comprises 14 residues. V lost 10 bases to trimming and J lost 3 bases, with 18 bases between them. Germline V gives CDR1 ENHRY, CDR2 SYGVKD. The CDR3 loop reads CASSLLPGDYGYTF. CDR3 DNA sequence: TGTGCCAGCAGCTTACTGCCGGGTGACTATGGCTACACCTTC.

This clonotype has ten or more counts. The chain is built from TRBV29-1 and TRBJ1-2; no definite D call. CDR1 and CDR2 (germline): SQVTM, ANQGSEA. The ends were cut back, 6 bases at V and 8 bases at J, with 22 bases in the middle. This CDR3 contains 14 residues. The CDR3 spells CSVPSGRTVGGYTF. CDR3 in DNA: TGCAGCGTGCCCTCCGGTCGGACCGTCGGAGGCTACACCTTC.

The chain combines TRBV6-5 with TRBJ2-7, with 9 bases aligning to TRBD1. V was clipped by 7 bases and J by 4 bases; unmatched bases: 11. CDR1 and CDR2 from the germline V gene are MNHEY and SVGAGI. There are 15 residues in the CDR3. The CDR3 coding sequence is TGTGCCAGCATTCCTTCCGGGACAGGGCGTTACGAGCAGTACTTC. It specifies CASIPSGTGRYEQYF.

This clonotype was found once. Here the CDR3 reads CSARQGQPQHF. The CDR3 DNA follows: TGCAGTGCTAGACAGGGTCAGCCCCAGCATTTT. This sequence joins TRBV20-1 and TRBJ1-5, with a weak D call TRBD1 (5 bases). Trimming removed 2 bases at V and 6 bases at J, with 5 bases between. This CDR3 has 11 residues. The germline V gene has CDR1 DFQATT and CDR2 SNEGSKA (reference sequence).

The CDR3 sequence is CATSRGIVATNEKLFF. The CDR3 bases are TGTGCCACCAGCAGAGGAATAGTCGCAACTAATGAAAAACTGTTTTTT. The chain employs TRBV15 and TRBJ1-4, with D unclear. This CDR3 region has 16 residues. CDR1 is LNHNV, CDR2 YYDKDF, per germline (reference sequence). V lost 1 base and J lost 0, with 9 bases in between.

This sequence joins TRBV10-3 and TRBJ2-5, with unresolved D. Germline CDR1 reads ENHRY; CDR2 reads SYGVKD. V lost 5 bases, J lost 4 bases, and 23 bases lay in between. CDR3 size: 17 residues. CDR3 amino acids: CAISKAERAEASETQYF. CDR3 DNA sequence: TGTGCCATCAGTAAGGCCGAACGCGCTGAAGCTTCAGAGACCCAGTACTTC.